These 13 T cell receptor beta chains share one sample of origin, sequenced in a study of shared clonotypes between healthy human individuals. Repertoires were generated with immunoSEQ multiplex PCR, while TCRdb's copy carries only in-frame clones and drops some. The repertoire consists of fewer than 3 million clones, with 92% occurring once and the leading ten covering approximately 0.4%. Sequencing was done on a sample of naive CD4+ T cells from PBMCs. Subset in this sample: CD45RA+ positively selected. The receptors stem from a man between 18 and 29 years old in good health. Some clones in this sample may be carry-over from other donors' samples.

The chain combines TRBV25-1 with TRBJ1-2; 8 nucleotides line up with TRBD1. V was clipped by 4 bases and J by 4 bases; unmatched bases: 5. The CDR3 totals 14 residues. Germline V lookup: CDR1 MGHDK, CDR2 SYGVNS. CDR3 nucleotides: TGTGCCAGCAGTGGCATGGACAGGGTCTATGGCTACACCTTC. This gives the protein CASSGMDRVYGYTF.

The rearrangement joins TRBV11-2 to TRBJ2-6, with a possible D match to TRBD2 (6 bases). Germline lookup yields CDR1 SGHAT and CDR2 FQNNGV. V dropped 2 bases and J dropped 2 bases, with 7 bases sitting between them. This CDR3 is built from 15 residues. CDR3 residues: CASSLRRAGANVLTF. The DNA of the CDR3 is TGTGCCAGCAGCTTAAGGAGGGCTGGGGCCAACGTCCTGACTTTC.

The CDR3 nucleotides are TGTGCCAGCAGCTCGTACAGGGGTTATGAAAAACTGTTTTTT. Translation: CASSSYRGYEKLFF. V gene TRBV27 combines with J gene TRBJ1-4; 7 bases line up with TRBD1. V lost 6 bases and J lost 6; bases outside the gene matches: 7. The CDR3 sequence is 14 residues long. Looked up from germline, CDR1 is MNHEY and CDR2 is SMNVEV (reference sequence).

There are a few counts of this clone. Other DNA sequences in the sample encode the same CDR3. This chain joins TRBV25-1 and TRBJ1-2, with D maybe TRBD1 (6 bases). The CDR3 has 13 amino acids. Between the trimmed V and J ends, which lost 2 bases and 2 bases, there was a span of 6 bases. Looked up from germline, CDR1 is MGHDK and CDR2 is SYGVNS. The CDR3 coding sequence is TGTGCCAGCAGTGAACAGGGGAACTATGGCTACACCTTC. Amino acids: CASSEQGNYGYTF.

The chain employs TRBV11-2 and TRBJ2-1; TRBD2 aligns across 8 bases. The CDR3 has 14 amino acids. Germline trimming cut 4 bases from V and 7 bases from J; bases unmatched to any gene: 6. CDR1 and CDR2 (germline): SGHAT, FQNNGV. The CDR3 sequence is CASSSPSGLNEQFF. The CDR3 region has the DNA TGTGCCAGCAGCTCCCCTAGCGGGTTAAATGAGCAGTTCTTC.

Regarding this clone: The identical CDR3 is also encoded by other nucleotide sequences in the sample. This chain joins TRBV5-1 and TRBJ2-1; no reliable D call. Germline V gene data show CDR1 as SGHRS and CDR2 as YFSETQ. The CDR3 spans 15 residues. The V gene lost 4 bases and the J gene lost 0 bases, with 11 bases spanning the gap. CDR3 nucleotide sequence: TGCGCCAGCAGCCCCGACCCTAGCTCCTACAATGAGCAGTTCTTC. Translated, it gives CASSPDPSSYNEQFF.

This chain joins TRBV7-2 and TRBJ1-5; D unclear. The CDR3 is 13 amino acids. From germline, CDR1 is SGHTA and CDR2 FQGNSA. The ends were cut back, 3 bases at V and 7 bases at J, with 10 bases in the middle. CDR3 DNA: TGTGCCAGCAGCTTCGTCGCGGAGCAGCCCCAGCATTTT. This encodes CASSFVAEQPQHF.

The CDR3 DNA follows: TGTGCCAGCAGTGAATCGGCAGGGCCTCGGGGCACAGATACGCAGTATTTT. This sequence encodes CASSESAGPRGTDTQYF. This chain connects TRBV2 to TRBJ2-3, with D perhaps TRBD1 (5 bases). Between the trimmed V and J ends, which lost 2 bases and 1 base, there was a span of 16 bases. CDR1 and CDR2 from the germline V gene are SNHLY and FYNNEI. The CDR3 is made up of 17 amino acids.

The chain recombines TRBV7-3 with TRBJ2-1, with D possibly matching TRBD1 (5 bases). The CDR3 loop spans 13 amino acids. Germline V gene lookup returns CDR1 SGHTA and CDR2 FQGTGA. The germline V and J ends were trimmed by 8 bases and 7 bases, with 15 bases remaining between them. The CDR3 nucleotides are TGTGCCAGCGGGCAGGGTCTCGAGAATGAGCAGTTCTTC. The encoded protein is CASGQGLENEQFF.

This chain uses TRBV7-6 with TRBJ2-7; tentatively, D is TRBD2 (5 bases). V lost 1 base to trimming and J lost 3 bases, with 13 bases between them. CDR3 length equals 15 residues. The germline V gene encodes CDR1 SGHVS and CDR2 FNYEAQ. CDR3 protein: CASSLGSSTNYEQYF. CDR3 DNA sequence: TGTGCCAGCAGCTTAGGCTCCTCGACTAACTACGAGCAGTACTTC.

V gene TRBV18 combines with J gene TRBJ2-7; 7 bases line up with TRBD1. Trimming cost V 4 bases and J 10 bases; bases outside gene matches: 13. The CDR3 covers 14 residues. CDR1 and CDR2 (germline): KGHSH, LQKENI. The CDR3 sequence: CASSLSTGTDSQYF. The CDR3 DNA reads as TGTGCCAGCTCACTATCTACCGGGACAGATAGCCAGTACTTC.

The chain is built from TRBV5-1 and TRBJ2-7; possibly TRBD1 or TRBD2 for D (6 bases each). CDR1 SGHRS and CDR2 YFSETQ come from the germline V gene. V was clipped by 1 base and J by 2 bases, with 10 bases between them. This CDR3 is built from 14 residues. The CDR3 bases are TGCGCCAGCAGCTTGAGGGGGGCTACCTACGAGCAGTACTTC. It yields the protein CASSLRGATYEQYF.

The chain joins TRBV28 to TRBJ2-2; 7 nucleotides match TRBD1. V gave up 10 bases and J gave up 5 bases; unmatched junction bases: 10. The CDR3 spans 14 residues. Germline lookup yields CDR1 MDHEN and CDR2 SYDVKM. CDR3 in DNA: TGTGCCACTACTATGGGCAGGGGGACCGGGGAGCTGTTTTTT. Amino acids: CATTMGRGTGELFF.